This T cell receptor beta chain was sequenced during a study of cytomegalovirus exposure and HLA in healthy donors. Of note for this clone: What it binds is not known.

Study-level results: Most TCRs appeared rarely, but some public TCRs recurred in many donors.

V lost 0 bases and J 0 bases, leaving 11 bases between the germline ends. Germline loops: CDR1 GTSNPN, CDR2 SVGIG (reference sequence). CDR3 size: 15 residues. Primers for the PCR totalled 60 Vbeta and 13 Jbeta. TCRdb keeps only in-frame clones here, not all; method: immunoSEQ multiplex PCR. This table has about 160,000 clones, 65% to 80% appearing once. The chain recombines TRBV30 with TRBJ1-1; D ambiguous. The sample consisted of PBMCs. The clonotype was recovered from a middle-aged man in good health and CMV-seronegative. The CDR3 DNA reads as TGTGCCTGGAGTGTACACGAAGAACTGAACACTGAAGCTTTCTTT. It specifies CAWSVHEELNTEAFF. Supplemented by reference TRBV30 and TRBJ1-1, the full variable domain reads SQTIHQWPATLVQPVGSPLSLECTVEGTSNPNLYWYRQAAGRGLQLLFYSVGIGQISSEVPQNLSASRPQDRQFILSSKKLLLSDSGFYLCAWSVHEELNTEAFFGQGTRLTVV.